The entry below describes one T cell receptor (beta chain). Antigen unknown. The data are from a study of beta chain features in type 1 diabetes. General study findings and limits: Patients with Type 1 diabetes showed moderately but significantly shorter TCRB CDR3s in all four CD4+ subsets. Naive, central memory and Treg TCRB repertoires seemed to resemble each other more closely in patients than they did in healthy donors.

CDR1 is SGHRS and CDR2 is YFSETQ in the germline V gene. There are 15 residues in the CDR3. With 5 bases clipped from V and 3 bases from J, the junction kept 8 bases outside the gene matches. Expressed TCRB transcripts were sequenced because the isolated RNA had all been reverse transcribed beforehand. TCRdb keeps only in-frame clones here, not all; method: immunoSEQ multiplex PCR. The table includes 65,000 to 85,000 clones, approximately 50% detected once. The chain links TRBV5-1 to TRBJ1-3, with 7 positions matching TRBD1. Sequenced input: central memory CD4+ T cells from blood. The clonotype comes from a man aged 25 to 40 with type 1 diabetes. The DNA for the CDR3 is TGCGCCAGCAGGGGGACAGCCGGTAGTGGAAACACCATATATTTT. Its translation: CASRGTAGSGNTIYF. The full variable domain, completed using reference TRBV5-1 and TRBJ1-3, is KAGVTQTPRYLIKTRGQQVTLSCSPISGHRSVSWYQQTPGQGLQFLFEYFSETQRNKGNFPGRFSGRQFSNSRSEMNVSTLELGDSALYLCASRGTAGSGNTIYFGEGSWLTVV.